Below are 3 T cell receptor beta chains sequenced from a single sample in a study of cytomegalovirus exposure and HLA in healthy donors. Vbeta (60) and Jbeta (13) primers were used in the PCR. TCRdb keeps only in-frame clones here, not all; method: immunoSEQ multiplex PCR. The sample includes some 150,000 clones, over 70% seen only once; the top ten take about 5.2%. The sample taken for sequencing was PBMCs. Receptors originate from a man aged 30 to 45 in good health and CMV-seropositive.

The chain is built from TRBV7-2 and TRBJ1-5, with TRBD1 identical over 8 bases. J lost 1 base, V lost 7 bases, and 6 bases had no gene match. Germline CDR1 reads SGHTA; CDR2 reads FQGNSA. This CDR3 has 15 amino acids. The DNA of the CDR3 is TGTGCCAGCACGACAGGGGCAGGGAGCAATCAGCCCCAGCATTTT. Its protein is CASTTGAGSNQPQHF.

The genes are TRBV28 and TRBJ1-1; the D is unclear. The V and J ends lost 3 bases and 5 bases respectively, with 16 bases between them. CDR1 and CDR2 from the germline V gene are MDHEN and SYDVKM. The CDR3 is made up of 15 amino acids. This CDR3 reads CASSFSVAFVTEAFF. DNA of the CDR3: TGTGCCAGCAGTTTCTCCGTGGCTTTTGTGACTGAAGCTTTCTTT. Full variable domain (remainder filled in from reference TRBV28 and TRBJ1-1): DVKVTQSSRYLVKRTGEKVFLECVQDMDHENMFWYRQDPGLGLRLIYFSYDVKMKEKGDIPEGYSVSREKKERFSLILESASTNQTSMYLCASSFSVAFVTEAFFGQGTRLTVV.

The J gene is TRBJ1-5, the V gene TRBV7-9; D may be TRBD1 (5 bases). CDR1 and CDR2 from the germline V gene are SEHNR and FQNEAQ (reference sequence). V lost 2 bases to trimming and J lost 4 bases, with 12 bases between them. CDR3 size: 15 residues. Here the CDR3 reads CASSLIGAANQPQHF. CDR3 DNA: TGTGCCAGCAGCTTAATTGGGGCAGCAAATCAGCCCCAGCATTTT.